This T cell receptor (beta chain) was retrieved from a study of blood T cell repertoires in COVID-19. Clones were sequenced by immunoSEQ multiplex PCR, and TCRdb holds only the in-frame ones, with some missing. The table has 250,000 to 300,000 clones, about 89% seen once. The V gene end was trimmed by 3 bases and the J gene end by 2 bases; junction bases not matched to a gene: 12. Germline V CDR1 and CDR2: SGHAT, FQNNGV. The CDR3 extends over 17 amino acids. This sequence originates from a woman in her thirties or forties who had recovered from COVID-19. The sample consisted of PBMCs or T cells enriched from blood (not recorded which). The genes are TRBV11-2 and TRBJ2-7; 8 nucleotides match TRBD1. This CDR3 reads CASSLSPEGRGPYEQYF. The CDR3 region has the DNA TGTGCCAGCAGCTTGAGCCCCGAAGGCAGGGGGCCCTACGAGCAGTACTTC.